The 4 T cell receptor beta chains reported below all come from one sample, sequenced in a study of control samples from healthy donors and cancer patients. The data were produced by immunoSEQ multiplex PCR, yet TCRdb's version contains in-frame clones alone and is incomplete. The data hold roughly 130,000 clones, with around 94% observed a single time. Sequencing was carried out using PBMCs. These receptor sequences come from a man in his sixties with colorectal cancer.

The V call is TRBV6-5, the J call TRBJ1-4; no firm D call. This CDR3 spans 16 amino acids. V shed 2 bases and J shed 1 base, with 11 bases lying between them. Germline CDR1 MNHEY, CDR2 SVGAGI. CDR3 region: CASSYSVGGTNEKLFF. CDR3 nucleotides: TGTGCCAGCAGTTACAGCGTCGGAGGAACTAATGAAAAACTGTTTTTT.

The gene calls are TRBV5-3 and TRBJ1-1; the D is unclear. TRBV5-3 is designated an ORF whose function remains uncertain. The CDR3 runs to 15 residues. V was trimmed by 4 bases and J by 2 bases, leaving 15 bases between them. CDR3 in amino acids: CARSLRDGPNTEAFF. DNA for the CDR3: TGTGCCAGAAGCCTCCGAGACGGGCCAAACACTGAAGCTTTCTTT.

The chain uses TRBV7-9 and TRBJ2-3; 12 bases fit TRBD1. This CDR3 is built from 15 residues. Germline trimming cut 4 bases from V and 5 bases from J; bases unmatched to any gene: 4. The V gene's germline CDR1 is SEHNR and CDR2 FQNEAQ (reference sequence). The CDR3 nucleotides are TGTGCCAGCAGCTGGGACAGGGGGCTTGGAGATACGCAGTATTTT. Residues: CASSWDRGLGDTQYF. Full variable domain (rest looked up from reference TRBV7-9 and TRBJ2-3): DTGVSQNPRHKITKRGQNVTFRCDPISEHNRLYWYRQTLGQGPEFLTYFQNEAQLEKSRLLSDRFSAERPKGSFSTLEIQRTEQGDSAMYLCASSWDRGLGDTQYFGPGTRLTVL.

The chain carries TRBV18 and TRBJ2-5, with TRBD2 as a possible D gene (6 bases). The CDR3 is 14 amino acids. Trimming stripped 5 bases from V and 1 base from J, with 11 bases between. Germline-derived CDR1 and CDR2 are KGHSH and LQKENI. As DNA, the CDR3 is TGTGCCAGCTCAAGCCGGGACTTCCAAGAGACCCAGTACTTC. It specifies CASSSRDFQETQYF.